This T cell receptor (beta chain) was captured in a study of vaccination and CD4 T cells after COVID-19. Across the study: Six male and four female convalescents took part, two of them Hispanic.

This clonotype was seen once. Its antigen is unknown. Treatment: approximately 9-day PBMC culture with coronavirus spike peptide pools or control peptides (ViraFEST assay). The assay that was used to sequence DNA from cultured CD4+ T cells was the Oncomine TCR Beta short-read assay. TCRdb re-analysed the PCR reads in MiXCR, keeping a single row per CDR3 protein. The data contain over 25,000 distinct CDR3 sequences, about 60% of them singletons. V shed 3 bases and J 5 bases; nucleotides not matched to a gene: 16. Germline CDR1 and CDR2: SGHVS and FNYEAQ. The CDR3 runs 18 residues. The receptor was isolated from a human donor who received a COVID-19 vaccine. Specimen: CD4+ T cells from blood, cultured in vitro, collected after SARS-CoV-2 vaccination. The chain uses TRBV7-6 and TRBJ2-7; 10 nucleotides agree with TRBD1. The CDR3 loop reads CASSLGGYPGQGTHEQYF. DNA for the CDR3: TGTGCCAGCAGCTTGGGGGGGTATCCGGGACAGGGGACCCACGAGCAGTACTTC.